This is a list of T cell receptor beta chains from one sample in a study of blood T cell repertoires in COVID-19. Data came from immunoSEQ multiplex PCR; TCRdb stores just in-frame clones and leaves some out. The sample lists tens of thousands of clones, 85% occurring once. The sample consisted of peripheral blood. The source is a man in his sixties with acute or convalescent COVID-19. Each CDR3 is given with its conserved first and last residue. The D gene is left open where the match is weak. The size of a clone is reported for some rows only, either as once, few or many, or as a class for expanded clones.

clone_size	v_call	d_call	j_call	cdr3_aa	cdr3_nt
NA	TRBV9	TRBD1	TRBJ2-3	CASSVGLGTGGTDTQYF	TGTGCCAGCAGCGTAGGCTTAGGGACAGGGGGCACAGATACGCAGTATTTT
NA	TRBV21-1	NA	TRBJ2-4	CASLYLAGPTEYIQYF	TGTGCCAGCCTCTACCTAGCGGGACCAACGGAGTACATTCAGTACTTC
NA	TRBV30	TRBD2	TRBJ2-3	CAWSVLAGVDTQYF	TGTGCCTGGAGTGTTCTCGCGGGAGTCGATACGCAGTATTTT
once	TRBV7-2	NA	TRBJ2-7	CASSPPGRSGSSYEQYF	TGTGCCAGCAGCCCGCCGGGAAGGTCCGGTAGCTCCTACGAGCAGTACTTC
NA	TRBV2	NA	TRBJ1-1	CASSELTDDTEAFF	TGTGCCAGCAGTGAACTAACCGATGACACTGAAGCTTTCTTT
once	TRBV7-6	TRBD2	TRBJ2-3	CASSLGVSGSWDTQYF	TGTGCCAGCAGCTTAGGGGTCAGCGGGAGTTGGGATACGCAGTATTTT
once	TRBV6-1	NA	TRBJ1-5	CASSEGQDYQPQHF	TGTGCCAGCAGTGAAGGCCAAGACTATCAGCCCCAGCATTTT
NA	TRBV2	TRBD1	TRBJ1-2	CASSQGQGFTF	TGTGCCAGCAGTCAAGGACAGGGGTTTACCTTC
NA	TRBV3-1/TRBV3-2	TRBD2	TRBJ2-2	CASSQGTSGGANTGELFF	TGTGCCAGCAGCCAAGGGACTAGCGGGGGGGCTAACACCGGGGAGCTGTTTTTT
NA	TRBV29-1	TRBD1	TRBJ1-5	CSVEDRGRKNQPQHF	TGCAGCGTTGAGGACAGGGGGCGTAAGAATCAGCCCCAGCATTTT
NA	TRBV5-4	TRBD2	TRBJ2-1	CASSRAGLADEQFF	TGTGCCAGCAGCCGAGCGGGACTAGCGGATGAGCAGTTCTTC
NA	TRBV27	NA	TRBJ1-1	CASMERLNTEAFF	TGTGCCAGCATGGAGCGCCTGAACACTGAAGCTTTCTTT
NA	TRBV5-5	TRBD2	TRBJ2-2	CASSPSLAGATGELFF	TGTGCCAGCAGCCCCTCACTAGCGGGAGCTACCGGGGAGCTGTTTTTT
NA	TRBV7-9	TRBD2	TRBJ2-7	CASSGTSGGKPYEQYF	TGTGCCAGCAGCGGGACTAGCGGGGGGAAACCCTACGAGCAGTACTTC
NA	TRBV3-1/TRBV3-2	NA	TRBJ2-7	CASSQDRGNKQYF	TGTGCCAGCAGCCAAGATCGAGGGAATAAGCAGTACTTC
NA	TRBV2	TRBD1	TRBJ1-5	CASSATGGLIGNQPQHF	TGTGCCAGCAGTGCCACAGGGGGTCTGATTGGCAATCAGCCCCAGCATTTT
NA	TRBV6-4	TRBD2	TRBJ2-5	CASSEASGLAETQYF	TGTGCCAGCAGTGAGGCTAGCGGGCTGGCAGAGACCCAGTACTTC
NA	TRBV6-5	NA	TRBJ1-5	CASSRDGLNQPQHF	TGTGCCAGCAGTCGGGACGGACTAAATCAGCCCCAGCATTTT
NA	TRBV4-1	NA	TRBJ1-2	CASSHPGWGVNYGYTF	TGCGCCAGCAGCCACCCCGGGTGGGGGGTAAACTATGGCTACACCTTC
NA	TRBV6-4	TRBD2	TRBJ2-3	CASRPGLGTDTQYF	TGTGCCAGCAGGCCGGGACTAGGCACAGATACGCAGTATTTT
NA	TRBV19	TRBD1	TRBJ2-3	CASSLTGDGSTDTQYF	TGTGCCAGTAGCCTCACAGGGGACGGGAGCACAGATACGCAGTATTTT
NA	TRBV18	NA	TRBJ1-1	CASSPGPDRNTEAFF	TGTGCCAGCTCACCAGGGCCAGACAGGAACACTGAAGCTTTCTTT
NA	TRBV30	TRBD2	TRBJ2-5	CAWSLPGLRQETQYF	TGTGCCTGGAGTCTCCCGGGACTACGCCAAGAGACCCAGTACTTC
NA	TRBV6-6	TRBD1	TRBJ2-3	CASSYYGTDLVDTQYF	TGTGCCAGCAGTTACTACGGGACAGACCTCGTTGATACGCAGTATTTT
NA	TRBV29-1	TRBD2	TRBJ2-3	CSVALAGNTDTQYF	TGCAGCGTCGCACTAGCGGGGAACACAGATACGCAGTATTTT
NA	TRBV29-1	TRBD2	TRBJ2-3	CSVGGGGSTDTQYF	TGCAGCGTCGGTGGGGGGGGGTCCACAGATACGCAGTATTTT
NA	TRBV18	NA	TRBJ2-1	CASSLTSGSYNEQFF	TGTGCCAGCTCACTGACTAGTGGCTCCTACAATGAGCAGTTCTTC
NA	TRBV19	TRBD1	TRBJ1-2	CASNQGGGGYTF	TGTGCCAGTAACCAGGGGGGTGGAGGCTACACCTTC
NA	TRBV18	NA	TRBJ2-3	CASSPGIQDRDTQYF	TGTGCCAGCTCACCGGGTATTCAGGACAGAGATACGCAGTATTTT
NA	TRBV3-1/TRBV3-2	NA	TRBJ2-7	CASSQGVTGSYEQYF	TGTGCCAGCAGCCAAGGGGTGACAGGCTCCTACGAGCAGTACTTC
NA	TRBV4-2	NA	TRBJ2-2	CASTKELRGTGELFF	TGTGCCAGCACCAAAGAGTTAAGGGGGACCGGGGAGCTGTTTTTT
NA	TRBV14	NA	TRBJ2-1	CASSLPGLPGFSEQFF	TGTGCCAGCAGCCTCCCGGGACTCCCTGGTTTCAGTGAGCAGTTCTTC
once	TRBV9	TRBD1	TRBJ2-4	CASSAENTGVAKNIQYF	TGTGCCAGCAGCGCCGAGAACACAGGGGTAGCCAAAAACATTCAGTACTTC
NA	TRBV5-4	NA	TRBJ2-2	CASSLGHQTGELFF	TGTGCCAGCAGCTTGGGACATCAAACCGGGGAGCTGTTTTTT
NA	TRBV13	TRBD2	TRBJ2-1	CASSLPPGLAGRNEQFF	TGTGCCAGCAGCTTGCCTCCGGGACTAGCGGGAAGGAATGAGCAGTTCTTC
NA	TRBV6-5	NA	TRBJ1-4	CASTYPGNEKLFF	TGTGCCAGCACCTACCCAGGGAATGAAAAACTGTTTTTT
NA	TRBV6-1	NA	TRBJ1-5	CASSEGQNQPQHF	TGTGCCAGCAGTGAAGGGCAGAATCAGCCCCAGCATTTT
few	TRBV5-1	TRBD1	TRBJ1-1	CASSIQGGNTEAFF	TGCGCCAGCAGCATACAGGGGGGGAACACTGAAGCTTTCTTT
once	TRBV29-1	NA	TRBJ1-1	CSVEEGGNTEAFF	TGCAGCGTTGAAGAAGGAGGGAACACTGAAGCTTTCTTT
NA	TRBV7-8	TRBD1	TRBJ2-1	CASSLAGTANNEQFF	TGTGCCAGCAGCTTAGCCGGGACAGCAAACAATGAGCAGTTCTTC
NA	TRBV2	TRBD2	TRBJ2-2	CASSLLAGGLPGELFF	TGTGCCAGCAGTCTACTAGCGGGAGGGCTTCCCGGGGAGCTGTTTTTT
NA	TRBV4-2	TRBD2	TRBJ2-2	CASSQDPSGVGGELFF	TGTGCCAGCAGCCAAGATCCGAGCGGGGTTGGCGGGGAGCTGTTTTTT
NA	TRBV11-2	TRBD2	TRBJ2-1	CASSTGLVNEQFF	TGTGCCAGCAGTACCGGACTAGTCAATGAGCAGTTCTTC
NA	TRBV21-1	NA	TRBJ2-7	CASSKGSDSGAYEQYF	TGTGCCAGCAGCAAAGGGAGTGATAGCGGGGCCTACGAGCAGTACTTC
NA	TRBV4-1	TRBD1	TRBJ2-7	CASSQDGGRGIYEQYF	TGCGCCAGCAGCCAAGATGGGGGCAGGGGGATTTACGAGCAGTACTTC